This T cell receptor (beta chain) emerged from a study of control samples from healthy donors and cancer patients. This CDR3 spans 14 amino acids. Germline CDR1 SGHDN, CDR2 FVKESK. Between the trimmed V and J ends, which lost 6 bases and 1 base, there was a span of 12 bases. This clone came up once. The protocol was immunoSEQ multiplex PCR, while the TCRdb copy is restricted to in-frame clones and leaves out a portion. There are 350,000 to 450,000 clones in the sample; around 90% occur only once, and about 6.3% lies in the top ten. The V call is TRBV14, the J call TRBJ1-1; D not certain. This receptor was identified in a man in his forties with head and neck cancer. The sequenced sample consisted of PBMCs. In DNA, the CDR3 is TGTGCCAGCAGTCTGGACCTCCGGAACACTGAAGCTTTCTTT. As protein: CASSLDLRNTEAFF.